This TCR beta chain is from a study of T cells of healthy individuals. Each CDR3 protein is one row after TCRdb ran MiXCR on the 5' RACE reads. The sample yields 53,000 or so distinct CDR3 sequences, about 15% seen once. The CDR3 contains 13 residues. Germline V gene lookup returns CDR1 SGHTA and CDR2 FQGNSA. V lost 1 base, J lost 1 base, and 5 bases lay in between. The source of this sequence is a human donor in good health. This rearrangement joins TRBV7-2 to TRBJ2-7; no clear D. DNA of the CDR3: TGTGCCAGCAGCTTAGAAAGGTCCTACGAGCAGTACTTC. This sequence encodes CASSLERSYEQYF.